This T cell receptor beta chain is from a study of T-cell memory formation after mild COVID-19. TCRdb re-called the 5' RACE reads through MiXCR, storing one row per CDR3 protein. Among over 400,000 distinct CDR3 sequences listed, roughly a quarter were seen once. In its sample, this clonotype was seen a few times. The CDR3 covers 17 residues. V was trimmed by 2 bases and J by 4 bases, leaving 17 bases between them. Sequenced sample: PBMCs or a T cell subset sorted from them (not recorded which). This chain links TRBV12-3 or TRBV12-4 with TRBJ2-2, with D possibly called TRBD1 or TRBD2 (5 bases each). This sequence was found in an adult woman who had mild COVID-19 (a few samples of this study predate the infection). Cell type and time point are not known. CDR3 DNA sequence: TGTGCCAGCAGTTTACCCCCCGGGACGGGGTTCACCGGGGAGCTGTTTTTT. Translation: CASSLPPGTGFTGELFF.